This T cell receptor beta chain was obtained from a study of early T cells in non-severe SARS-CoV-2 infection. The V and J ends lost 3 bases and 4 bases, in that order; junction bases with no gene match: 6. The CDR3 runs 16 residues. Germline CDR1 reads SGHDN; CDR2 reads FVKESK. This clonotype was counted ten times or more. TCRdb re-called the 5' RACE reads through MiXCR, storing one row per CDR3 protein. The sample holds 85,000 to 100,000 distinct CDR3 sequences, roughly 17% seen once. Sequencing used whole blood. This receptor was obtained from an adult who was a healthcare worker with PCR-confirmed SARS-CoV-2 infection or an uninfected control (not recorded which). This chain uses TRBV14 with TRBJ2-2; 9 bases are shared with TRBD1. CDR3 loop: CASSHRTGEGTGELFF. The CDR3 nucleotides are TGTGCCAGCAGCCACCGGACAGGGGAAGGCACCGGGGAGCTGTTTTTT.